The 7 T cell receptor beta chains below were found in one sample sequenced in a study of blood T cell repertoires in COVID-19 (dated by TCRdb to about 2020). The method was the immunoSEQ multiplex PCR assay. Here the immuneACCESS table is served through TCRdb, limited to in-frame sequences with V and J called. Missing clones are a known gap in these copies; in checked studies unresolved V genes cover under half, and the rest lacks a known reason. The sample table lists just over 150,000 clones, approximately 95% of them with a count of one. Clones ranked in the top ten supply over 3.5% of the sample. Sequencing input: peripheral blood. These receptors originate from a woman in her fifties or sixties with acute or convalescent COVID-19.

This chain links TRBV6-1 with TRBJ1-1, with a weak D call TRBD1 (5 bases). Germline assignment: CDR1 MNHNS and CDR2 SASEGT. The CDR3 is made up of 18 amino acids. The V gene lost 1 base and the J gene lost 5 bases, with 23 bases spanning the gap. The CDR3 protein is CASSEGAGRRGMRTEAFF. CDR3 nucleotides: TGTGCCAGCAGTGAAGGAGCGGGAAGGAGGGGCATGAGGACTGAAGCTTTCTTT.

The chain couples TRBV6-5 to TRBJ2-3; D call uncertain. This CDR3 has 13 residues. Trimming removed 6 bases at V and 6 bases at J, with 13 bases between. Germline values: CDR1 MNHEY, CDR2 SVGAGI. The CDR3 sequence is CASSPSIVDTQYF. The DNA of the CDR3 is TGTGCCAGCAGCCCCTCTATTGTCGATACGCAGTATTTT.

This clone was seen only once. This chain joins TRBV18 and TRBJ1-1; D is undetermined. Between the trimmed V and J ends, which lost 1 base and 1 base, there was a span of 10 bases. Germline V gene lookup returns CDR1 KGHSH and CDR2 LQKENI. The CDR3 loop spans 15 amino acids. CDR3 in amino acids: CASSPQGGANTEAFF. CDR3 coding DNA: TGTGCCAGCTCACCACAGGGAGGCGCGAACACTGAAGCTTTCTTT.

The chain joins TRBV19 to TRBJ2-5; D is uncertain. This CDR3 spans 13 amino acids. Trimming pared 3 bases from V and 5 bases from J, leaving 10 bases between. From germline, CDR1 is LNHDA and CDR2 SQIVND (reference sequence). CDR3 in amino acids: CASSINLEETQYF. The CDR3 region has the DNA TGTGCCAGTAGTATTAACCTTGAGGAGACCCAGTACTTC.

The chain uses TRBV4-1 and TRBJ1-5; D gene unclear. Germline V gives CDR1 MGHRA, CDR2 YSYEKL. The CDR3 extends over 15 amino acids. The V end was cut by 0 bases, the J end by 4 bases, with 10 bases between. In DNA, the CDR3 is TGCGCCAGCAGCCAAGATGATGGAGTAAATCAGCCCCAGCATTTT. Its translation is CASSQDDGVNQPQHF.

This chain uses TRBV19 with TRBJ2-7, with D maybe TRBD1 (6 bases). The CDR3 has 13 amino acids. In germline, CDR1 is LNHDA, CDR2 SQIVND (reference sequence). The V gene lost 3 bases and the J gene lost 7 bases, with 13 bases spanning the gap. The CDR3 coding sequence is TGTGCCAGTAGTATTCCCGAGGGGGAGGAGCAGTACTTC. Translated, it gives CASSIPEGEEQYF.

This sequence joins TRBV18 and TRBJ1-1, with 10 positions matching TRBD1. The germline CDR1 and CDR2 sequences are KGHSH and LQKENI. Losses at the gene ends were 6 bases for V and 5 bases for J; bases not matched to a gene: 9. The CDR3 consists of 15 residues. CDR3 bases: TGTGCCAGCTCCAGACAGGGGGCGCGGGTGACTGAAGCTTTCTTT. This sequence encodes CASSRQGARVTEAFF.